This T cell receptor beta chain was identified during a study of human T cells and chemical hapten exposure. Overall study: Recorded diagnoses among the mostly female patients were alopecia areata, totalis or universalis.

Sample time point: patch test 2, 6 weeks after DPC sensitization. As for treatment: therapeutic diphenylcyclopropenone sensitization with weekly scalp DPC. For the library, individual cDNA molecules each received unique molecular identifiers. TCRdb processed the RACE reads anew with MiXCR; each CDR3 protein has one entry. The sample carries 120,000 to 150,000 distinct CDR3 sequences, around 11% recorded once. Overall study results and limits: Expanded TCRs clustered into significantly more large CDR3 similarity groups than controls, the analysis revealed. Donors were affected by alopecia, so their immune reaction might vary from that of healthy individuals.

In its sample, this clonotype was seen many times. The antigen is unknown. The sequencing used whole blood, collected in connection with sensitization to the hapten diphenylcyclopropenone (DPC). The receptor comes from a woman in her forties or fifties with alopecia areata. Some clones in this sample may be carry-over from other donors' samples.

CDR3 nucleotides: TGTGCCAGTAGTTTTCAGACTAGCGGCGATACGCAGTATTTT. Translation gives CASSFQTSGDTQYF. The chain links TRBV19 to TRBJ2-3, with 9 bases aligning to TRBD2. This CDR3 has 14 residues. Looked up from germline, CDR1 is LNHDA and CDR2 is SQIVND (reference sequence). V shed 5 bases and J 6 bases; nucleotides not matched to a gene: 6.